This TCR beta chain was found in a study of identifying expanded T cells in peripheral blood. The CDR3 has 13 residues. V lost 1 base and J lost 5, with 8 bases in between. Germline values: CDR1 SGHAT, CDR2 FQNNGV. Sequencing used immunoSEQ multiplex PCR; TCRdb keeps in-frame clones, though not all of them. The table has about 50,000 clones, approximately 86% seen once. The V gene is TRBV11-2, the J gene TRBJ2-5; D is perhaps TRBD1 (6 bases). The sequence was collected from a person aged 18 to 75 in good health. Material: blood. CDR3 sequence (DNA): TGTGCCAGCAGCTTAGTCGACAGGGAGACCCAGTACTTC. This encodes CASSLVDRETQYF.